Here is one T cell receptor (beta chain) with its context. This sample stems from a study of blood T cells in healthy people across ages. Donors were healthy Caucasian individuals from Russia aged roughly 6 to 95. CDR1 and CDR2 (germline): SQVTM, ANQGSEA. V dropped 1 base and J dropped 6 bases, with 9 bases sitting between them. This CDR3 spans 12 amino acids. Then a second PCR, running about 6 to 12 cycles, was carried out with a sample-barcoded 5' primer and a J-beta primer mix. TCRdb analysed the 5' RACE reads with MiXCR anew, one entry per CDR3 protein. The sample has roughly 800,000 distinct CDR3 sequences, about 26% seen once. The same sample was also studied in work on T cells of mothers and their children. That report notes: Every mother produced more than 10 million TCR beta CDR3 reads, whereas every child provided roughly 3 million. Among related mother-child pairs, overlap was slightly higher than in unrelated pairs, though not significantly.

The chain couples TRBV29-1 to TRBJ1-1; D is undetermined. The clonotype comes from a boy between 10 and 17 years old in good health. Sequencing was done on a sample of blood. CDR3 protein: CSVEVREAEAFF. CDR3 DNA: TGCAGCGTTGAAGTCCGGGAGGCTGAAGCTTTCTTT. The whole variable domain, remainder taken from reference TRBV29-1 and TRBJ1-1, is SAVISQKPSRDICQRGTSLTIQCQVDSQVTMMFWYRQQPGQSLTLIATANQGSEATYESGFVIDKFPISRPNLTFSTLTVSNMSPEDSSIYLCSVEVREAEAFFGQGTRLTVV.